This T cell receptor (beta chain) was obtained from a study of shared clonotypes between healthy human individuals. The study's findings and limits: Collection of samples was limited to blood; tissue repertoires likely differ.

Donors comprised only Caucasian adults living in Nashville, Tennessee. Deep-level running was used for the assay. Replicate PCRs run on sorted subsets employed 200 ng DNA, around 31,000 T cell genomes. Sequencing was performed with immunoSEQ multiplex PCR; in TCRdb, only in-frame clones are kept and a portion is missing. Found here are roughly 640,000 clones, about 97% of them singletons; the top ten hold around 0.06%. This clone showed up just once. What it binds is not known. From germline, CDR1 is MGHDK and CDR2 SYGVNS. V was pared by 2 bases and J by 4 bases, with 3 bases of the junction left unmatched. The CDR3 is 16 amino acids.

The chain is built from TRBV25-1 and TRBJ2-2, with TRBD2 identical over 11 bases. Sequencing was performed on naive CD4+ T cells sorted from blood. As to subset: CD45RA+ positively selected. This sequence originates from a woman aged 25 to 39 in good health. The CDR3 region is CASSEIAGGPTGELFF. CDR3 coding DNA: TGTGCCAGCAGTGAAATAGCGGGAGGGCCCACCGGGGAGCTGTTTTTT.